These 18 T cell receptor beta chains share one sample of origin, sequenced in a study of CD8 T cells in Susac syndrome. With random hexamers, roughly 0.45 to 1 ug RNA was reverse transcribed. MiXCR, run by TCRdb on the immunoSEQ multiplex PCR reads, gives a single entry per CDR3 protein. This table holds under 85,000 distinct CDR3 sequences, about 94% found once. The sequencing input was CD8+ T cells from PBMCs. These receptor sequences come from a human donor with Susac syndrome.

This clonotype was seen just once. The V gene is TRBV6-5, the J gene TRBJ2-2, with D hard to call. Germline V gene sequence: CDR1 MNHEY, CDR2 SVGAGI. V was cut by 2 bases and J by 4 bases, with 8 bases left in between. The CDR3 is 14 residues long. The CDR3 coding sequence is TGTGCCAGCAGTTACAACTATGGCACCGGGGAGCTGTTTTTT. As protein: CASSYNYGTGELFF.

The gene calls are TRBV6-5 and TRBJ1-6; maybe TRBD1 (5 bases). The CDR3 has 19 residues. Between the trimmed V and J ends, which lost 1 base and 5 bases, there was a span of 21 bases. CDR1 and CDR2 (germline): MNHEY, SVGAGI. CDR3 DNA: TGTGCCAGCAGTTACTGGGGGAACCGAGAAGCGTACAATAATTCACCCCTCCACTTT. This codes for CASSYWGNREAYNNSPLHF.

This chain joins TRBV5-6 and TRBJ2-1, with 11 bases identical to TRBD2. Germline V gene lookup returns CDR1 SGHDT and CDR2 YYEEEE. After removal of 3 bases from V and 0 bases from J, the junction contained 5 bases not matched to a gene. The CDR3 covers 17 residues. The CDR3 here is CASSYGTSGVSYNEQFF. The CDR3 DNA reads as TGTGCCAGCAGCTACGGGACTAGCGGCGTCTCCTACAATGAGCAGTTCTTC.

The V gene is TRBV5-6, the J gene TRBJ2-7; 9 bases are a match to TRBD1. The junction had 6 bases not matched to a gene; V was cut back by 4 bases and J by 13 bases. Germline-derived CDR1 and CDR2 are SGHDT and YYEEEE. The CDR3 is made up of 11 amino acids. The CDR3 region has the DNA TGTGCCAGCAGCCTCCCGGGACAGGGTTACTTC. Its protein product is CASSLPGQGYF.

In its sample, this clonotype was seen once. This chain joins TRBV5-4 and TRBJ2-7; D gene ambiguous. CDR1 is SGHNT, CDR2 YYREEE, per germline (reference sequence). V lost 0 bases to trimming and J lost 2 bases, with 9 bases between them. This CDR3 comprises 14 residues. The CDR3 here is CASSLAHSTYEQYF. In DNA, the CDR3 is TGTGCCAGCAGCTTGGCGCACAGTACCTACGAGCAGTACTTC.

V and J are TRBV12-3 or TRBV12-4 and TRBJ1-4, with 11 bases matching TRBD1. The CDR3 extends over 14 amino acids. Unmatched junction bases numbered 3, after V lost 5 bases and J lost 7 bases. Written as DNA, the CDR3 is TGTGCCAGCAGTATAGGACAGGGGGCTGAAAAACTGTTTTTT. Translated, it gives CASSIGQGAEKLFF.

The chain links TRBV5-1 to TRBJ1-2; TRBD1 aligns across 8 bases. The germline V gene encodes CDR1 SGHRS and CDR2 YFSETQ. V trimming: 7 bases; J trimming: 2 bases; junction bases outside the gene matches: 4. The CDR3 totals 13 residues. DNA of the CDR3: TGCGCCAGCCGTGGACAGGGAAACTATGGCTACACCTTC. Amino acids: CASRGQGNYGYTF.

The V gene is TRBV3-1, the J gene TRBJ2-7; D tentatively reads TRBD1 or TRBD2 (5 bases each). CDR1 and CDR2 from the germline V gene are LGHDT and YNNKEL (reference sequence). V shed 5 bases and J shed 4 bases, with 15 bases lying between them. The CDR3 extends over 14 amino acids. In DNA form, the CDR3 reads TGTGCCAGCAGCTATTCCGTTGGGGGTTACGAGCAGTACTTC. Encoded protein: CASSYSVGGYEQYF.

This clonotype was recorded once. The chain uses TRBV20-1 and TRBJ2-3; D is perhaps TRBD1 or TRBD2 (5 bases each). CDR3 length: 14 residues. CDR1 is DFQATT, CDR2 SNEGSKA, per germline (reference sequence). V was trimmed by 8 bases and J by 0 bases, leaving 15 bases between them. The CDR3 here is CSTLSGDSTDTQYF. The CDR3 DNA is TGCAGTACCCTCTCCGGGGACAGCACAGATACGCAGTATTTT.

The chain has TRBV20-1 and TRBJ1-1; D possibly corresponds to TRBD1 (6 bases). The CDR3 is 14 amino acids. Trimming took off 5 bases at V and 1 base at J, with 14 bases between the two ends. Germline V CDR1 and CDR2: DFQATT, SNEGSKA (reference sequence). CDR3: CSAAGAWGNTEAFF. The CDR3 region has the DNA TGCAGTGCTGCGGGGGCGTGGGGGAACACTGAAGCTTTCTTT.

This chain uses TRBV9 with TRBJ2-3, with D uncertain. V was pared by 2 bases and J by 2 bases, with 15 bases between. Germline CDR1 is SGDLS and CDR2 is YYNGEE. The length of the CDR3 is 16 residues. The CDR3 reads CASSVSSTTPTDTQYF. The DNA for the CDR3 is TGTGCCAGCAGCGTCTCATCTACAACCCCCACAGATACGCAGTATTTT.

The chain joins TRBV5-6 to TRBJ2-5, with D possibly matching TRBD2 (6 bases). Germline lookup yields CDR1 SGHDT and CDR2 YYEEEE. V lost 2 bases and J 1 base, leaving 15 bases between the germline ends. The CDR3 is 16 residues long. CDR3 region: CASSFVAGFLQETQYF. CDR3 coding DNA: TGTGCCAGCAGCTTCGTGGCGGGGTTCCTCCAAGAGACCCAGTACTTC.

The J gene is TRBJ2-1, the V gene TRBV27; D possibly corresponds to TRBD1 (5 bases). V lost 0 bases, J lost 4 bases, and 16 bases lay in between. CDR1 MNHEY and CDR2 SMNVEV come from the germline V gene (reference sequence). The CDR3 extends over 17 amino acids. The CDR3: CASSLSRTPDYYNEQFF. In DNA form, the CDR3 reads TGTGCCAGCAGTTTATCGAGGACACCCGATTATTACAATGAGCAGTTCTTC.

The chain links TRBV7-2 to TRBJ2-7, with 11 bases aligning to TRBD2. The V gene end was trimmed by 5 bases and the J gene end by 3 bases; junction bases not matched to a gene: 6. The CDR3 runs to 15 residues. Germline V gene sequence: CDR1 SGHTA, CDR2 FQGNSA. The CDR3 loop is CASSLGTSGFYEQYF. CDR3 in DNA: TGTGCCAGCAGCCTCGGGACTAGCGGTTTCTACGAGCAGTACTTC.

V and J are TRBV30 and TRBJ2-5, with 9 bases fitting TRBD1. Unmatched junction bases numbered 5, after V lost 5 bases and J lost 7 bases. The length of the CDR3 is 12 residues. Germline V gene data show CDR1 as GTSNPN and CDR2 as SVGIG (reference sequence). CDR3 bases: TGTGCCTGGGCGACAGGGGGATGGACCCAGTACTTC. Residues: CAWATGGWTQYF.

This chain uses TRBV9 with TRBJ1-1; D gene uncertain. Germline-derived CDR1 and CDR2 are SGDLS and YYNGEE. V shed 4 bases and J shed 1 base, with 11 bases lying between them. The CDR3 contains 14 residues. The CDR3 region has the DNA TGTGCCAGCAGCCCTCCCACGCGGAACACTGAAGCTTTCTTT. This sequence encodes CASSPPTRNTEAFF.

This chain joins TRBV27 and TRBJ2-7; 7 bases are shared with TRBD1. Looked up from germline, CDR1 is MNHEY and CDR2 is SMNVEV (reference sequence). This CDR3 region has 15 residues. With V trimmed by 5 bases and J by 0 bases, 7 bases remained unmatched. In DNA form, the CDR3 reads TGTGCCAGCAGTAGCCGGGACAGTCCCTCCTACGAGCAGTACTTC. It is translated as CASSSRDSPSYEQYF.

This chain connects TRBV5-6 to TRBJ2-1; D gene unclear. This CDR3 has 13 amino acids. The germline CDR1 and CDR2 sequences are SGHDT and YYEEEE. The V end lost 3 bases, the J end lost 6 bases, and 10 bases lay between the germline ends. As DNA, the CDR3 is TGTGCCAGCAGCTCAACGTGGGGCAATGAGCAGTTCTTC. Protein product: CASSSTWGNEQFF.